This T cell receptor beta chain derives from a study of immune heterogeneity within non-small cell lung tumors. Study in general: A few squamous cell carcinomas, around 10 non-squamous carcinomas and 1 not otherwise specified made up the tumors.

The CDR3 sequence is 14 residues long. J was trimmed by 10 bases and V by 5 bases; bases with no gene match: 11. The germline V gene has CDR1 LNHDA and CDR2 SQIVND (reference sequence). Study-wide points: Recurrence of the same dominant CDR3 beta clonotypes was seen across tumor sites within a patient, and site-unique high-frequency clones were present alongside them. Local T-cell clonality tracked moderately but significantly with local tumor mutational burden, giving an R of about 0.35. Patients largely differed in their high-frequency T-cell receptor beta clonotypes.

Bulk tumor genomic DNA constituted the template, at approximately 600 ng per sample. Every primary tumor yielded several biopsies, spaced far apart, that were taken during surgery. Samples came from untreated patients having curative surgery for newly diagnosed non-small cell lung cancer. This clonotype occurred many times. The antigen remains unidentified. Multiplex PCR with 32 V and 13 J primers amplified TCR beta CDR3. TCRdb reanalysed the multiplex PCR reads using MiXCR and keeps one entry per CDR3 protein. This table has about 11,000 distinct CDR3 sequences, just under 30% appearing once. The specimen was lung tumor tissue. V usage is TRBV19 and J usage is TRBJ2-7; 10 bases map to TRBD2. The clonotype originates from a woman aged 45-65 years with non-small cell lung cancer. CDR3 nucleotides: TGTGCCAGTAGTCCGATGCCTAGCGGGAGACCACAGTACTTC. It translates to CASSPMPSGRPQYF.